The text below deals with one T cell receptor beta chain. No cognate antigen has been identified for it. No much larger clonotype is one base removed from it; base qualities were not supplied. The label giving this sample's treatment or condition can be read as: allogeneic hematopoietic cell transplantation with graft depleted of TCRalphabeta T cells and CD19 B cells. TCRalphabeta/CD19-depleted allogeneic hematopoietic cell grafts were given to the transplant recipients, all of whom were children. Its CDR3 holds 17 amino acids, cysteine through phenylalanine. Here the CDR3 DNA is all that survives: 51 bases in frame from base 1. The germline V gene supplies CDR1 SGHRS and CDR2 YFSETQ. V is reduced by 0 bases and J by 3 bases, leaving a spacing of 18 bases between them. Library prep was done by PCR. The instrument given in TCRdb is Illumina HiSeq 2500. TCR library preparation used molecular barcoding, with unique molecular identifiers applied to normalize quantification of the TCRbeta repertoire. The public reads were reprocessed in TCRdb via fastp at Q25 and MiXCR, keeping in-frame beta chains. Merged by CDR3 protein, the rows form single entries marked with the most common genes and DNA. The sample data list 90,000 to 100,000 distinct CDR3 sequences, and under 25% of these were observed just once. Together, the top ten hold about 22% of the sample.

The sample originates from a study of T-cell reconstitution after alpha-beta-depleted transplantation in children (dated by TCRdb to 2016 to 2018). In terms of the full investigation: Using TCR repertoire profiling, the study quantitatively followed how T-cell immune reconstitution unfolded in children after TCRalphabeta/CD19-depleted allogeneic hematopoietic cell transplantation. What the work shows at the level of the full study, not this receptor alone: In some patients, high TCRbeta diversity at day 60 was attributed to recipient T cells and intrathymic progenitors that had survived conditioning. Apparently early alphabetaT-cell count recovery about two months after transplant reportedly relied on only several hundred rapidly expanded clones derived from non-depleted graft cells. Hyperexpanded clone frequencies declined over subsequent months; after one year, T-cell counts and TCRbeta diversity were mostly attributed to newly produced T cells.

This clonotype originated in a boy younger than 10 with acute lymphoblastic leukemia, due to receive a stem cell transplant. The sequencing used PBMCs, collected before TCRalphabeta/CD19-depleted stem cell transplant. In this chain, TRBV5-1 is recombined with TRBJ2-5; the D region possibly corresponds to TRBD2 (5 bases align). This receptor has the CDR3 CASSLGSFSGGKETQYF. The DNA reads as follows: TGCGCCAGCAGCTTGGGTTCGTTTTCCGGAGGCAAAGAGACCCAGTACTTC.